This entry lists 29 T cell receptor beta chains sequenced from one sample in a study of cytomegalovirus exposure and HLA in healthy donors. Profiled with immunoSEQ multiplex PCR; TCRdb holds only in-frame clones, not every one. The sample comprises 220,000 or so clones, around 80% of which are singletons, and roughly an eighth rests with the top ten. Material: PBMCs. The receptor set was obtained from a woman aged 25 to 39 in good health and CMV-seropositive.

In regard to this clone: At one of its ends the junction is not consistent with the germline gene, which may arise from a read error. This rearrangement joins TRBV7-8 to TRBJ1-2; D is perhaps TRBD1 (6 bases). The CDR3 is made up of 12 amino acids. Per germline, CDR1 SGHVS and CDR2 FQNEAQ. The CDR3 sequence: CASSFFGQSVLF. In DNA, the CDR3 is TGTGCCAGCAGCTTTTTCGGACAGTCGGTATTGTTC.

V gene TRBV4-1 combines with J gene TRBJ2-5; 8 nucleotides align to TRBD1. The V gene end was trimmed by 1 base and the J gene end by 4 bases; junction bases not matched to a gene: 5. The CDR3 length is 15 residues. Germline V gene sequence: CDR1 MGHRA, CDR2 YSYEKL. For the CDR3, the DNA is TGCGCCAGCAGCCAAGTGGGGACAGGCGGAGAGACCCAGTACTTC. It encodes CASSQVGTGGETQYF.

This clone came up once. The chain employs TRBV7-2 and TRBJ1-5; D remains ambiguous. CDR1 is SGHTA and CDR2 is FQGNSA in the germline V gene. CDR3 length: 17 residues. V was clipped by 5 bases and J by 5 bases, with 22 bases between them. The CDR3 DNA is TGTGCCAGCAGCCGTTCCCAGAGCCCTTACGAACATCAGCCCCAGCATTTT. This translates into CASSRSQSPYEHQPQHF. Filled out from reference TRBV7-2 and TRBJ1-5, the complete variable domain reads GAGVSQSPSNKVTEKGKDVELRCDPISGHTALYWYRQSLGQGLEFLIYFQGNSAPDKSGLPSDRFSAERTGGSVSTLTIQRTQQEDSAVYLCASSRSQSPYEHQPQHFGDGTRLSIL.

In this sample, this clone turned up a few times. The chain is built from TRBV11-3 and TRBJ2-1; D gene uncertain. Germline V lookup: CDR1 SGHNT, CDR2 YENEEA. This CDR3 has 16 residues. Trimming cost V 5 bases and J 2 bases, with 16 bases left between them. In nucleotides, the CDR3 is TGTGCCAGCAGCCCCGGGTCGGATCTCCCCTACAATGAGCAGTTCTTC. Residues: CASSPGSDLPYNEQFF.

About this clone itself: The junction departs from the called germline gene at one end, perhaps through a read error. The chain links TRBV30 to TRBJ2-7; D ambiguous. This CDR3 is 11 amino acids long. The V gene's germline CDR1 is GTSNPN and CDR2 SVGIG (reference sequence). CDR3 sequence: CAWTFSDEQYF. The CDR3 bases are TGTGCCTGGACCTTCTCCGACGAGCAGTACTTC.

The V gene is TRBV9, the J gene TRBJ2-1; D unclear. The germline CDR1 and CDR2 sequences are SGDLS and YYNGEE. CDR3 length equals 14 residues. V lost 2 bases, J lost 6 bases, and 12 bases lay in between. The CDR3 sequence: CASSVSDPRNEQFF. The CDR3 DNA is TGTGCCAGCAGCGTTTCAGATCCCCGCAATGAGCAGTTCTTC.

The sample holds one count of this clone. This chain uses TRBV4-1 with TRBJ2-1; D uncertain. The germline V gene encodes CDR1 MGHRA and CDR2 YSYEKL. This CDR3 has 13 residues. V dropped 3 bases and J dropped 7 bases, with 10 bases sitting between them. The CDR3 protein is CASSHLVGNEQFF. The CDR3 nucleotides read TGCGCCAGCAGCCATTTAGTCGGGAATGAGCAGTTCTTC.

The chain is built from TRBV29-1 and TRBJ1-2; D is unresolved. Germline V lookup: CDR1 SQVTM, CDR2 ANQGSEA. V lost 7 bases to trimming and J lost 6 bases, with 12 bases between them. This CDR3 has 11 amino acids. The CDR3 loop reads CSAYLHHGYTF. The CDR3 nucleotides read TGCAGCGCCTACCTGCACCATGGCTACACCTTC.

The CDR3 bases are TGTGCTAGTGGTTTGGTAACGACAGGCCGAAATTACGAGCAGTACTTC. Translation gives CASGLVTTGRNYEQYF. The rearrangement uses TRBV12-5 and TRBJ2-7; D perhaps matches TRBD1 (6 bases). The CDR3 contains 16 residues. CDR1 and CDR2 from the germline V gene are LGHNT and FRNRAP. Trimming removed 0 bases at V and 4 bases at J, with 16 bases between.

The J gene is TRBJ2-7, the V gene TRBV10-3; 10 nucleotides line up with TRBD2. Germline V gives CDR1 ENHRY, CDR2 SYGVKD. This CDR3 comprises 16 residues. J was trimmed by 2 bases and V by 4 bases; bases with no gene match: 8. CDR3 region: CAISGVVAGGTYEQYF. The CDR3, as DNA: TGTGCCATCAGTGGGGTAGTAGCGGGAGGAACCTACGAGCAGTACTTC.

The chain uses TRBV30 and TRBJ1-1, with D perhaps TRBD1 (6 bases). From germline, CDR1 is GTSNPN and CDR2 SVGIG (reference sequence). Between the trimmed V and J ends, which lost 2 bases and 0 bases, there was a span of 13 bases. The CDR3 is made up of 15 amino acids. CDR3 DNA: TGTGCCTGGAGTAAAGCGGACAGCATGAACACTGAAGCTTTCTTT. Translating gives CAWSKADSMNTEAFF.

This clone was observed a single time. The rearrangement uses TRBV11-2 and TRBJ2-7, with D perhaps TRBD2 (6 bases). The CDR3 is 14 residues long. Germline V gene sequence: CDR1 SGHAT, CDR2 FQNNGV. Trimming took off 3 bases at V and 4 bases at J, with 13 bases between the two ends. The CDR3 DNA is TGTGCCAGCAGCTTGGGGGGATTGGGGTACGAGCAGTACTTC. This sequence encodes CASSLGGLGYEQYF.

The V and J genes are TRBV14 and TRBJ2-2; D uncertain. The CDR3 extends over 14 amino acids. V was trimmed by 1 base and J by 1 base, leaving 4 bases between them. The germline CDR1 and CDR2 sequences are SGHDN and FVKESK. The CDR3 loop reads CASSQAQNTGELFF. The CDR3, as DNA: TGTGCCAGCAGCCAAGCTCAGAACACCGGGGAGCTGTTTTTT.

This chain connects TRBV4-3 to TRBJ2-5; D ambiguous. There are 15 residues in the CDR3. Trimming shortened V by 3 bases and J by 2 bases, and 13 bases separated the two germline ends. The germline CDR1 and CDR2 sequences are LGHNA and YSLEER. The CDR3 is CASSQDKRAQETQYF. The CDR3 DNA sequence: TGCGCCAGCAGCCAGGATAAGAGAGCTCAAGAGACCCAGTACTTC.

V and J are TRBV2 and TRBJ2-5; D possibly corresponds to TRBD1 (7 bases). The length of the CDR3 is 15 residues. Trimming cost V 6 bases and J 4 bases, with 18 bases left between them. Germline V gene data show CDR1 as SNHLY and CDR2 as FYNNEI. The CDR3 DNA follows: TGTGCCAGCAGGGAGGGCAGGGGGTCATTAGAGACCCAGTACTTC. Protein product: CASREGRGSLETQYF.

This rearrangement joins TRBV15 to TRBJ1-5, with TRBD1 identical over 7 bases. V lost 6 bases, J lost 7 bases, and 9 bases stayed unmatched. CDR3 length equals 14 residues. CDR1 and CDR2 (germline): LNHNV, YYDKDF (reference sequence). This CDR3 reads CATRARQGLQPQHF. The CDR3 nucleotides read TGTGCCACCAGAGCTAGACAGGGCCTGCAGCCCCAGCATTTT.

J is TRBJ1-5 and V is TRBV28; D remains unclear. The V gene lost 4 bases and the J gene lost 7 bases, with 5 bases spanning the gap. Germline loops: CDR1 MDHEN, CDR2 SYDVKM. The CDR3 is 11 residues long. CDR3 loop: CASSSRQPQHF. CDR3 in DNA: TGTGCCAGCAGTTCTCGCCAGCCCCAGCATTTT.

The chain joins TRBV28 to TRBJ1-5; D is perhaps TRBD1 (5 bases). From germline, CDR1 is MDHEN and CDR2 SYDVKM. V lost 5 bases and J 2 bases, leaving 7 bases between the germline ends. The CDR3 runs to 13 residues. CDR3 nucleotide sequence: TGTGCCAGCAGTCGGGACGGCAATCAGCCCCAGCATTTT. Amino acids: CASSRDGNQPQHF.

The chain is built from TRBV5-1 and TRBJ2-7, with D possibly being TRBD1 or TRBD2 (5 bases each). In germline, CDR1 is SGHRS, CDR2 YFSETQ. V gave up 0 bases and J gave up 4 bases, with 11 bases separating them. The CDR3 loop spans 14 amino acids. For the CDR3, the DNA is TGCGCCAGCAGCTTGGAGGCCTGGGGGTACGAGCAGTACTTC. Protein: CASSLEAWGYEQYF.

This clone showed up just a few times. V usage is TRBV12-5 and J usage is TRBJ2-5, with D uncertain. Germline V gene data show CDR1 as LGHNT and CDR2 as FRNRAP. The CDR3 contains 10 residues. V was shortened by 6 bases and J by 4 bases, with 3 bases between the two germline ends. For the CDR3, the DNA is TGTGCTAGTGGGCTAGAGACCCAGTACTTC. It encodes CASGLETQYF.

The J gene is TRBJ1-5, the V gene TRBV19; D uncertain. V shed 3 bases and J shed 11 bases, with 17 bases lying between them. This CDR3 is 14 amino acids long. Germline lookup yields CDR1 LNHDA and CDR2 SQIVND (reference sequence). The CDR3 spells CASSIQLADPAQHF. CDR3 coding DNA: TGTGCCAGTAGTATCCAACTCGCGGACCCAGCCCAGCATTTT.

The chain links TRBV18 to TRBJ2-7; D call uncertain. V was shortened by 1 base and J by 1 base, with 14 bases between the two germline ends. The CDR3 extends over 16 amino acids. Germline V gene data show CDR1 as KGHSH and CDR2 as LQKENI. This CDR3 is CASSPRSRGSSYEQYF. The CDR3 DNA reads TGTGCCAGCTCACCACGTTCTCGCGGATCATCCTACGAGCAGTACTTC. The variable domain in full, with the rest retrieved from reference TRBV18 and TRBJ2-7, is NAGVMQNPRHLVRRRGQEARLRCSPMKGHSHVYWYRQLPEEGLKFMVYLQKENIIDESGMPKERFSAEFPKEGPSILRIQQVVRGDSAAYFCASSPRSRGSSYEQYFGPGTRLTVT.

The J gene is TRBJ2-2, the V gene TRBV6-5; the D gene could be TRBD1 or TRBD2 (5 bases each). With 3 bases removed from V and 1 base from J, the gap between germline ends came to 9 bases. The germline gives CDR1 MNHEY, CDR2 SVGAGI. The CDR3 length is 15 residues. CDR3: CASSYGTRNTGELFF. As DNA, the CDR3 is TGTGCCAGCAGTTATGGGACCAGGAACACCGGGGAGCTGTTTTTT.

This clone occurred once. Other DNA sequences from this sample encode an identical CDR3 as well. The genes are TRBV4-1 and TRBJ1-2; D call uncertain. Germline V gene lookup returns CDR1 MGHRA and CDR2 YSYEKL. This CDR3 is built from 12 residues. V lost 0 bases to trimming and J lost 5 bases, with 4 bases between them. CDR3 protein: CASSQDGYGYTF. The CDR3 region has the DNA TGCGCCAGCAGCCAAGACGGGTATGGCTACACCTTC.

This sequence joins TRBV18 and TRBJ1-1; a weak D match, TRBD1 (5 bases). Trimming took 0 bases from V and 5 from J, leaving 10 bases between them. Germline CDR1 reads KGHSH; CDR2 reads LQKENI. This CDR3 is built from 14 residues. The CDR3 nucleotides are TGTGCCAGCTCACCACCGAGGGGTCAGACTGAAGCTTTCTTT. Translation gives CASSPPRGQTEAFF.

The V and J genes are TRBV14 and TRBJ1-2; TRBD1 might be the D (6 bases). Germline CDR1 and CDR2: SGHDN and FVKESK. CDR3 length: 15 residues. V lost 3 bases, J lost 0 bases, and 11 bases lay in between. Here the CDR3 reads CASSQDSSANYGYTF. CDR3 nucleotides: TGTGCCAGCAGCCAGGACAGTTCAGCTAACTATGGCTACACCTTC.

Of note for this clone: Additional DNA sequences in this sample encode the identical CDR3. CDR3 in amino acids: CASSLGGGDQPQHF. The CDR3 DNA reads as TGCGCCAGCAGCTTGGGAGGGGGGGATCAGCCCCAGCATTTT. V gene TRBV5-1 combines with J gene TRBJ1-5; D perhaps matches TRBD1 (6 bases). There are 14 residues in the CDR3. Germline lookup yields CDR1 SGHRS and CDR2 YFSETQ. V was shortened by 0 bases and J by 5 bases, with 9 bases between the two germline ends. The full variable domain, its missing parts supplied by reference TRBV5-1 and TRBJ1-5, is KAGVTQTPRYLIKTRGQQVTLSCSPISGHRSVSWYQQTPGQGLQFLFEYFSETQRNKGNFPGRFSGRQFSNSRSEMNVSTLELGDSALYLCASSLGGGDQPQHFGDGTRLSIL.

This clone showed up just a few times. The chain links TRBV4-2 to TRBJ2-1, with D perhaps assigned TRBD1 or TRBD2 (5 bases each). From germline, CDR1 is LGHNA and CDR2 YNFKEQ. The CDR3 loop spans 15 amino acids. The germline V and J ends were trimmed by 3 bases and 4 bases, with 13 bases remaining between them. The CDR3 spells CASSQDRDPYNEQFF. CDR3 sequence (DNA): TGTGCCAGCAGCCAGGACCGGGACCCATACAATGAGCAGTTCTTC.

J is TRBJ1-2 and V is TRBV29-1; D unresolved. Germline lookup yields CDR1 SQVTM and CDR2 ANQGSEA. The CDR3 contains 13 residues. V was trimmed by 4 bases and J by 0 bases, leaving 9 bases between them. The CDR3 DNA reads TGCAGCGTTGTCAGCAACTCTAACTATGGCTACACCTTC. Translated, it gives CSVVSNSNYGYTF.